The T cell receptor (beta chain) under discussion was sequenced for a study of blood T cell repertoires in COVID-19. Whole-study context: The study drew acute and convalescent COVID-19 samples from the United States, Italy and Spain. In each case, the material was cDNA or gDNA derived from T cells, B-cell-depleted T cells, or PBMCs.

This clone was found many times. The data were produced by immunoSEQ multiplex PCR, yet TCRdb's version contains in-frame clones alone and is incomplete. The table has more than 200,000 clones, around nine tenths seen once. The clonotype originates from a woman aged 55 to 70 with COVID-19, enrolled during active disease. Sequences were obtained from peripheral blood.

The DNA of the CDR3 is TGTGCCAGTAGTATCCCGGGACAGGGGACTCAGCCCCAGCATTTT. It translates to CASSIPGQGTQPQHF. V usage is TRBV19 and J usage is TRBJ1-5; 10 bases are shared with TRBD1. Germline-derived CDR1 and CDR2 are LNHDA and SQIVND (reference sequence). Trimming took 3 bases from V and 6 from J; bases not matched to a gene: 5. CDR3 length: 15 residues.